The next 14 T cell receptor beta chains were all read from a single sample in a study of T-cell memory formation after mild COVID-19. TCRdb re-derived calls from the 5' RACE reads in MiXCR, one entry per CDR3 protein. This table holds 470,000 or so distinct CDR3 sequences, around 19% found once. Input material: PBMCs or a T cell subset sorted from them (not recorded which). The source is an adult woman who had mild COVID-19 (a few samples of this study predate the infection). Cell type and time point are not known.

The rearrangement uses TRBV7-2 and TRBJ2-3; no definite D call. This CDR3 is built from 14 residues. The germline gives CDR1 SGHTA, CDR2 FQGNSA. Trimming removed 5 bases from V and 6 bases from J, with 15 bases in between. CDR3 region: CASSPRAIGDTQYF. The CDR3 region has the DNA TGTGCCAGCAGCCCAAGGGCAATCGGGGATACGCAGTATTTT.

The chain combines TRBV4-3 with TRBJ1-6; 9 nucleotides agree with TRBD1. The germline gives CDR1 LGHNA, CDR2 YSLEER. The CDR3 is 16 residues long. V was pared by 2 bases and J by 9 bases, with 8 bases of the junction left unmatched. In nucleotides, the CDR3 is TGCGCCAGCAGCCAATCCGGGACAGGGTCAGGTTCACCCCTCCACTTT. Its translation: CASSQSGTGSGSPLHF.

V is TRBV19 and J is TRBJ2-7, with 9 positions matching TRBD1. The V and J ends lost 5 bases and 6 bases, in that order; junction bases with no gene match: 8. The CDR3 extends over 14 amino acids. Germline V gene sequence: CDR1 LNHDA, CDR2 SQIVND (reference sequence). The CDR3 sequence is CASSGGTGLSEQYF. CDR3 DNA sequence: TGTGCCAGTAGTGGCGGGACAGGGCTGTCCGAGCAGTACTTC.

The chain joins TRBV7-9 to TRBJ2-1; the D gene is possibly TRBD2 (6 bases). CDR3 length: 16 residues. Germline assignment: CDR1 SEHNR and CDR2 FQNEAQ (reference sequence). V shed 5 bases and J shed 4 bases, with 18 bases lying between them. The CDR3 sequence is CASSPGAGGHYNEQFF. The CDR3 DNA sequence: TGTGCCAGCAGCCCGGGAGCGGGCGGCCATTACAATGAGCAGTTCTTC.

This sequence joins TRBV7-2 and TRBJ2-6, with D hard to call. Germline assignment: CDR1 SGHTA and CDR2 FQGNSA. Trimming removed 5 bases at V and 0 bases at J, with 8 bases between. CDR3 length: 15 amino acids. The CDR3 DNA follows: TGTGCCAGCAGCCCCCTATCCTCTGGGGCCAACGTCCTGACTTTC. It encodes CASSPLSSGANVLTF.

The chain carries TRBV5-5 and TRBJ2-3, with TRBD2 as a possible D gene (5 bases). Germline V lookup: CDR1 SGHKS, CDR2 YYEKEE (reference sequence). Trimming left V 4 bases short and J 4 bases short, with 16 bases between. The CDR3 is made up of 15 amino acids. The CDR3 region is CASSAHRGGADTQYF. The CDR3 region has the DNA TGTGCCAGCAGCGCTCATCGTGGAGGCGCAGATACGCAGTATTTT.

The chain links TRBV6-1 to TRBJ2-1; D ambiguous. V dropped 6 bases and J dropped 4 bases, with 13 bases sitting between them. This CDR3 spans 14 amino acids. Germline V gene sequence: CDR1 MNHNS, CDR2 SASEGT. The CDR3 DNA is TGTGCCAGCAGCCCCGGATCAATTTACAATGAGCAGTTCTTC. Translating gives CASSPGSIYNEQFF.

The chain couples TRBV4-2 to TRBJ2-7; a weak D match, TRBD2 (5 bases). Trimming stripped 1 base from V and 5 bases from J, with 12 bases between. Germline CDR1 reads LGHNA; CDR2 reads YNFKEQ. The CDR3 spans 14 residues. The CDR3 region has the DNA TGTGCCAGCAGCCAAGCGGGATGGTACCACGAGCAGTACTTC. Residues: CASSQAGWYHEQYF.

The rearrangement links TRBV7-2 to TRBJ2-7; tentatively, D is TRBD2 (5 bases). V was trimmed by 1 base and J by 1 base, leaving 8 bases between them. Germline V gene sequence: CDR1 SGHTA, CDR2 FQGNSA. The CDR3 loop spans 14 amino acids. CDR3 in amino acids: CASSLVTGSYEQYF. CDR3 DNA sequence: TGTGCCAGCAGCTTAGTAACGGGGTCCTACGAGCAGTACTTC.

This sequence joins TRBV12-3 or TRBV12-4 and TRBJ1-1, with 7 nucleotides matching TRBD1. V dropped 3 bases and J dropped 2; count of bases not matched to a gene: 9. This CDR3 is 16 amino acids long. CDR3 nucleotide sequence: TGTGCCAGCAGTTTGGAACTTACAGGGGTAAACACTGAAGCTTTCTTT. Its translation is CASSLELTGVNTEAFF.

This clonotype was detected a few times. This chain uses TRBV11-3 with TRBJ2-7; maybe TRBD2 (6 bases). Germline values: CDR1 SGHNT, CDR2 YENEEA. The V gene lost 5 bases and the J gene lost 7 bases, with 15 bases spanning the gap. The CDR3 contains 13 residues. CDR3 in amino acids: CASSVNLAEEQYF. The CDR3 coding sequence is TGTGCCAGCAGCGTTAACTTAGCGGAGGAGCAGTACTTC. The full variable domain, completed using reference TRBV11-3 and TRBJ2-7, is EAGVVQSPRYKIIEKKQPVAFWCNPISGHNTLYWYLQNLGQGPELLIRYENEEAVDDSQLPKDRFSAERLKGVDSTLKIQPAELGDSAVYLCASSVNLAEEQYFGPGTRLTVT.

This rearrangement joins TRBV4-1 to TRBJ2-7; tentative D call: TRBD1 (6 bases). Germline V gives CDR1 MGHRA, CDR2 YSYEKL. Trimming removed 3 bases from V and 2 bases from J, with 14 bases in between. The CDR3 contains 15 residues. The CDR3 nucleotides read TGCGCCAGCAGCCACCCAGTGACAGGCGCCTACGAGCAGTACTTC. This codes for CASSHPVTGAYEQYF.

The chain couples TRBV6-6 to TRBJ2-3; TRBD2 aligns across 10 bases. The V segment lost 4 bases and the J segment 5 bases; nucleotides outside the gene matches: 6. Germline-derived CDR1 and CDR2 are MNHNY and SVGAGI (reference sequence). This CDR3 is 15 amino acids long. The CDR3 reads CASSSSGRALDTQYF. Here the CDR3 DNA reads TGTGCCAGCAGTTCAAGCGGGAGGGCGTTAGATACGCAGTATTTT.

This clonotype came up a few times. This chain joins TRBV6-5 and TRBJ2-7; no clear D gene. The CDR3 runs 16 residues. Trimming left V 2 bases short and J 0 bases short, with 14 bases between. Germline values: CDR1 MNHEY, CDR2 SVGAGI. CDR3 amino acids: CASSYAAATFSYEQYF. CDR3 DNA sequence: TGTGCCAGCAGTTACGCGGCCGCTACTTTCTCCTACGAGCAGTACTTC.